This paragraph covers one TCR beta chain sequence. Its antigen is still unknown. The data belong to a study of cytomegalovirus exposure and HLA in healthy donors. Findings and caveats of the study: Researchers reportedly found TCR beta sequences accurately predicted most subjects' HLA-A and HLA-B alleles.

PCR employed 60 Vbeta and 13 Jbeta primers. Per the authors' pipeline: Later, an analysis found roughly 80 million unique TCR beta chains, and some 10 million of these were shared. Repertoires were generated with immunoSEQ multiplex PCR, while TCRdb's copy carries only in-frame clones and drops some. Clonal size and the V and J genes are those of that table, whereas D and trimming came from the DNA. The sample contains a few hundred thousand clones, approximately 90% of which appear only once. The CDR3 has 16 amino acids. V was trimmed by 0 bases and J by 9 bases, leaving 20 bases between them. CDR1 is LNHNV, CDR2 YYDKDF, per germline (reference sequence).

This receptor was obtained from a woman aged 18-29 years in good health and CMV-seronegative. Source material: PBMCs. This rearrangement joins TRBV15 to TRBJ2-5; a weak D match, TRBD2 (5 bases). The CDR3 spells CATSRDIGLAGVAQYF. Written as DNA, the CDR3 is TGTGCCACCAGCAGAGATATAGGGCTAGCAGGAGTGGCCCAGTACTTC.